Listed here are 24 T cell receptor beta chains from one sample, sequenced in a study of blood T cell repertoires in COVID-19. Using immunoSEQ multiplex PCR, the repertoire was profiled, and TCRdb retains in-frame clones only, with some absent. The table lists about 270,000 clones, approximately 90% of them singletons. Sequencing was performed on PBMCs or T cells enriched from blood (not recorded which). These receptors were taken from a man aged 35 to 55 who had been exposed to COVID-19.

This chain links TRBV10-3 with TRBJ1-3; no clear D gene. The germline CDR1 and CDR2 sequences are ENHRY and SYGVKD. CDR3 length equals 11 residues. The CDR3 is CAAASGNTIYF. The CDR3 DNA reads TGTGCTGCGGCCTCTGGAAACACCATATATTTT.

This chain links TRBV30 with TRBJ2-7; unclear D gene. The CDR3 is 14 amino acids. Germline V gene data show CDR1 as GTSNPN and CDR2 as SVGIG (reference sequence). Trimming took off 2 bases at V and 0 bases at J, with 11 bases between the two ends. CDR3 amino acids: CAWSYVAVSYEQYF. CDR3 coding DNA: TGTGCCTGGAGTTACGTGGCGGTCTCCTACGAGCAGTACTTC.

This rearrangement joins TRBV5-5 to TRBJ2-5, with 7 nucleotides matching TRBD1. Losses at the gene ends were 2 bases for V and 2 bases for J; bases not matched to a gene: 6. This CDR3 spans 15 amino acids. The germline CDR1 and CDR2 sequences are SGHKS and YYEKEE (reference sequence). CDR3 sequence reads: CASSFRLQGQETQYF. The CDR3 nucleotides read TGTGCCAGCAGCTTCCGGTTACAGGGGCAAGAGACCCAGTACTTC.

A word on this clone: Other nucleotide sequences in the sample specify the same CDR3. The chain joins TRBV30 to TRBJ1-5; D is uncertain. CDR3 length: 13 residues. V was clipped by 2 bases and J by 2 bases, with 7 bases between them. The V gene's germline CDR1 is GTSNPN and CDR2 SVGIG (reference sequence). The CDR3 sequence is CAWSRERNQPQHF. The CDR3 DNA follows: TGTGCCTGGAGTCGGGAACGCAATCAGCCCCAGCATTTT.

In DNA form, the CDR3 reads TGTGCCAGCAGTTCCCCGAACGAACGCGGGAACTTCTACGAGCAGTACTTC. The encoded protein is CASSSPNERGNFYEQYF. This chain joins TRBV27 and TRBJ2-7, with D perhaps TRBD2 (6 bases). Trimming shortened V by 4 bases and J by 3 bases, and 22 bases separated the two germline ends. CDR3 length equals 17 residues. CDR1 and CDR2 from the germline V gene are MNHEY and SMNVEV (reference sequence).

This clone was detected only once. The gene calls are TRBV12-5 and TRBJ2-7; D perhaps matches TRBD2 (6 bases). Trimming removed 0 bases at V and 4 bases at J, with 13 bases between. Germline V gene sequence: CDR1 LGHNT, CDR2 FRNRAP. The length of the CDR3 is 15 residues. CDR3 amino acids: CASGLVLGLPYEQYF. DNA of the CDR3: TGTGCTAGTGGTTTGGTACTGGGACTCCCATACGAGCAGTACTTC. Full variable domain (missing parts from reference TRBV12-5 and TRBJ2-7): DARVTQTPRHKVTEMGQEVTMRCQPILGHNTVFWYRQTMMQGLELLAYFRNRAPLDDSGMPKDRFSAEMPDATLATLKIQPSEPRDSAVYFCASGLVLGLPYEQYFGPGTRLTVT.

This rearrangement joins TRBV24-1 to TRBJ2-5; 9 nucleotides align to TRBD1. Germline trimming cut 8 bases from V and 3 bases from J; bases unmatched to any gene: 3. The CDR3 sequence is 13 residues long. The germline CDR1 and CDR2 sequences are KGHDR and SFDVKD. The CDR3 spells CATMGQGKETQYF. Written as DNA, the CDR3 is TGTGCCACCATGGGACAGGGTAAAGAGACCCAGTACTTC.

With regard to this clone: Other nucleotide sequences from this sample produce the same CDR3. V gene TRBV3-1 (or the pseudogene TRBV3-2) combines with J gene TRBJ2-7; 13 nucleotides agree with TRBD2. Germline V gene sequence: CDR1 LGHDT, CDR2 YNNKEL (reference sequence). This CDR3 comprises 15 residues. With 4 bases clipped from V and 2 bases from J, the junction kept 2 bases outside the gene matches. CDR3 nucleotide sequence: TGTGCCAGCAGCCCGGGACTAGCGGGAACCTACGAGCAGTACTTC. The encoded protein is CASSPGLAGTYEQYF.

This chain connects TRBV28 to TRBJ1-2, with D maybe TRBD1 (5 bases). This CDR3 has 13 residues. Germline-derived CDR1 and CDR2 are MDHEN and SYDVKM. Deletions cut 7 bases from V and 4 bases from J, with 13 bases between. For the CDR3, the DNA is TGTGCCAGCAATGGAGGGGATAGCTATGGCTACACCTTC. This sequence encodes CASNGGDSYGYTF.

The V call is TRBV10-3, the J call TRBJ1-2; the match to TRBD1 covers 10 bases. Germline V lookup: CDR1 ENHRY, CDR2 SYGVKD. The CDR3 is made up of 13 amino acids. Germline trimming cut 7 bases from V and 5 bases from J; bases unmatched to any gene: 4. The CDR3 region has the DNA TGTGCCATCAACCAGGACAGGGGGTATGGCTACACCTTC. Encoded protein: CAINQDRGYGYTF.

J is TRBJ1-6 and V is TRBV28; possibly TRBD1 for D (6 bases). Trimming took 2 bases from V and 6 from J, leaving 14 bases between them. CDR3 size: 16 residues. Per germline, CDR1 MDHEN and CDR2 SYDVKM. The CDR3: CASSLPMTGFNSPLHF. The CDR3 DNA reads as TGTGCCAGCAGTTTACCCATGACAGGATTTAATTCACCCCTCCACTTT.

A note on this clone: One end of the junction is discordant with germline, which a read error may explain. J is TRBJ2-7 and V is TRBV28; 8 bases are a match to TRBD1. Germline V lookup: CDR1 MDHEN, CDR2 SYDVKM. The CDR3 contains 13 residues. The CDR3 loop is CATSKDRASEQYF. The CDR3 nucleotides are TGTGCCACCAGTAAGGACAGGGCCTCCGAGCAGTACTTC.

V usage is TRBV2 and J usage is TRBJ2-6, with 7 nucleotides matching TRBD2. This CDR3 comprises 15 residues. V gave up 6 bases and J gave up 4 bases; unmatched junction bases: 6. The germline gives CDR1 SNHLY, CDR2 FYNNEI. CDR3 bases: TGTGCCAGCAGGACGCGACTAGCCGGGGCCAACGTCCTGACTTTC. Its translation is CASRTRLAGANVLTF.

The chain joins TRBV28 to TRBJ2-2; the D gene is possibly TRBD1 (6 bases). V shed 2 bases and J shed 2 bases, with 12 bases lying between them. The germline gives CDR1 MDHEN, CDR2 SYDVKM. The CDR3 runs to 16 residues. In nucleotides, the CDR3 is TGTGCCAGCAGTTTACTCGGACAGACTAACACCGGGGAGCTGTTTTTT. Its translation is CASSLLGQTNTGELFF. Looking up the rest from reference TRBV28 and TRBJ2-2 gives the full variable domain: DVKVTQSSRYLVKRTGEKVFLECVQDMDHENMFWYRQDPGLGLRLIYFSYDVKMKEKGDIPEGYSVSREKKERFSLILESASTNQTSMYLCASSLLGQTNTGELFFGEGSRLTVL.

The J gene is TRBJ1-4, the V gene TRBV4-3; 8 bases map to TRBD1. Trimming took 3 bases from V and 7 from J; bases not matched to a gene: 7. The CDR3 runs to 15 residues. CDR1 is LGHNA and CDR2 is YSLEER in the germline V gene. CDR3 DNA: TGCGCCAGCAGCCAGACGACAGGGACAGGTGAAAAACTGTTTTTT. Its translation is CASSQTTGTGEKLFF.

The rearrangement joins TRBV10-1 to TRBJ2-1; the match to TRBD1 covers 9 bases. CDR3 length: 16 amino acids. Germline V gene lookup returns CDR1 WNHNN and CDR2 SYGVQD (reference sequence). V shed 2 bases, J shed 8 bases, and the junction held 10 bases outside the gene matches. The CDR3: CASSEGDRDRVHEQFF. The CDR3 region has the DNA TGCGCCAGCAGTGAGGGGGACCGGGACAGGGTCCATGAGCAGTTCTTC.

The chain joins TRBV3-1 (or the pseudogene TRBV3-2) to TRBJ2-7; D unresolved. Germline-derived CDR1 and CDR2 are LGHDT and YNNKEL (reference sequence). Trimming left V 5 bases short and J 0 bases short, with 8 bases between. CDR3 length: 13 amino acids. The CDR3 is CASSDRSSYEQYF. CDR3 in DNA: TGTGCCAGCAGCGACCGGAGCTCCTACGAGCAGTACTTC.

In nucleotides, the CDR3 is TGTGCCAGTAGCCCCCTGGGGGCGGGAGCGTCGGAGCAGTACTTC. It codes for CASSPLGAGASEQYF. V usage is TRBV19 and J usage is TRBJ2-7; D perhaps matches TRBD2 (7 bases). The CDR3 is 15 residues long. With 6 bases removed from V and 7 bases from J, the gap between germline ends came to 22 bases. Germline CDR1 LNHDA, CDR2 SQIVND (reference sequence).

The chain couples TRBV11-3 to TRBJ2-3, with no clear D. The CDR3 covers 15 residues. V was cut by 2 bases and J by 2 bases, with 11 bases left in between. The V gene's germline CDR1 is SGHNT and CDR2 YENEEA. The CDR3 spells CASSLSLPITDTQYF. CDR3 DNA sequence: TGTGCCAGCAGCTTAAGCCTACCCATCACAGATACGCAGTATTTT.

V is TRBV27 and J is TRBJ1-2, with a tentative D call TRBD1 (6 bases). The V end lost 2 bases, the J end lost 4 bases, and 11 bases lay between the germline ends. In germline, CDR1 is MNHEY, CDR2 SMNVEV (reference sequence). The CDR3 consists of 14 residues. The CDR3 loop is CASSLGRGAYGYTF. As DNA, the CDR3 is TGTGCCAGCAGTTTAGGCAGGGGCGCCTATGGCTACACCTTC.

This chain links TRBV28 with TRBJ1-4; 7 positions agree with TRBD1. J gave up 8 bases and V 6 bases, and 15 bases lay outside the gene matches. From germline, CDR1 is MDHEN and CDR2 SYDVKM. The CDR3 is 16 amino acids. The CDR3 nucleotides are TGTGCCAGCAGCACACCAACTCCGAACAGGGGCGAAAAACTGTTTTTT. Amino acids: CASSTPTPNRGEKLFF.

The gene calls are TRBV5-1 and TRBJ1-2; no definite D call. Between the trimmed V and J ends, which lost 3 bases and 6 bases, there was a span of 9 bases. CDR3 length: 12 amino acids. Looked up from germline, CDR1 is SGHRS and CDR2 is YFSETQ. The CDR3 nucleotides are TGCGCCAGCAGCTCCGACACGGATGGCTACACCTTC. This codes for CASSSDTDGYTF.

About this clone itself: One base away lies a much larger clone, so this may be a sequencing read error. The V call is TRBV11-2, the J call TRBJ2-7; D is unresolved. Per the germline V gene, CDR1 is SGHAT and CDR2 is FQNNGV. This CDR3 is 12 amino acids long. The germline V and J ends were trimmed by 1 base and 2 bases, with 3 bases remaining between them. Here the CDR3 DNA reads TGTGCCAGCAGCTTAGGAGCCTACGAGCAGTACTTC. Its translation is CASSLGAYEQYF.

J is TRBJ1-2 and V is TRBV5-4, with D uncertain. This CDR3 spans 13 amino acids. Germline lookup yields CDR1 SGHNT and CDR2 YYREEE (reference sequence). The germline V and J ends were trimmed by 4 bases and 4 bases, with 11 bases remaining between them. CDR3 sequence reads: CASSPPGGYGYTF. CDR3 coding DNA: TGTGCCAGCAGCCCCCCGGGAGGCTATGGCTACACCTTC. Full variable domain (remainder filled in from reference TRBV5-4 and TRBJ1-2): ETGVTQSPTHLIKTRGQQVTLRCSSQSGHNTVSWYQQALGQGPQFIFQYYREEENGRGNFPPRFSGLQFPNYSSELNVNALELDDSALYLCASSPPGGYGYTFGSGTRLTVV.